This TCR beta chain was sequenced during a study of blood T cell repertoires in COVID-19. Background on the study: Both acute and convalescent COVID-19 samples were obtained from the United States, Italy and Spain. Nucleic acid was either cDNA or gDNA, and it came from T cells, B-cell-depleted T cells, or PBMCs.

The V gene's germline CDR1 is DFQATT and CDR2 SNEGSKA (reference sequence). This CDR3 region has 11 residues. Trimming cost V 5 bases and J 2 bases, with 6 bases left between them. Original methodology: Estimated nucleated cell counts came from reference gene primer amplification. Libraries were prepared by immunoSEQ multiplex PCR; TCRdb keeps only in-frame clonotypes and omits some of them. V, J and clone size are those of that table, while D and trimming were read from the DNA. The sample lists around 310,000 clones, almost 90% occurring once. Patients at the Seattle site were enrolled during active infection and followed longitudinally.

The receptor comes from a woman aged 40 to 50 with COVID-19, enrolled during active disease. The source material was peripheral blood. The gene calls are TRBV20-1 and TRBJ1-1; unclear D gene. CDR3 nucleotide sequence: TGCAGTGCTGAGGAAAACACTGAAGCTTTCTTT. Its protein product is CSAEENTEAFF.